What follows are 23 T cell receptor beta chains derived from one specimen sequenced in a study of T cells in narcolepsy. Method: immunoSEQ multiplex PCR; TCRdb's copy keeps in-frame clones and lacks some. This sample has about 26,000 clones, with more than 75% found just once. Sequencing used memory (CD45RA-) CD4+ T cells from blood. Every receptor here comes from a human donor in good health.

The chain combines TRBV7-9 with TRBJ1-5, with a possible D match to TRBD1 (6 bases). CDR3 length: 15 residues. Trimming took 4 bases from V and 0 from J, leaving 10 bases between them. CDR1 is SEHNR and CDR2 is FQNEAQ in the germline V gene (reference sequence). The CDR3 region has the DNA TGTGCCAGCAGCTCACAGGGTAATAGCAATCAGCCCCAGCATTTT. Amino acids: CASSSQGNSNQPQHF.

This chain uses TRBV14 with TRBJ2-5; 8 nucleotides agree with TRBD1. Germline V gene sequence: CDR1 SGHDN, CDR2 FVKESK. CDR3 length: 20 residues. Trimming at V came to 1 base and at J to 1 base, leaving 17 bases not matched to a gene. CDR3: CASSQVEKGRGLWGQETQYF. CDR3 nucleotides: TGTGCCAGCAGCCAAGTCGAGAAAGGCAGGGGGCTATGGGGCCAAGAGACCCAGTACTTC.

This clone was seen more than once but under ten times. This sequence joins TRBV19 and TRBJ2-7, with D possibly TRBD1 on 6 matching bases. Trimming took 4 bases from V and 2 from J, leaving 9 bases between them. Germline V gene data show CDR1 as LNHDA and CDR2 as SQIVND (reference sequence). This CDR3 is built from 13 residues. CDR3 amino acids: CASSKGQTYEQYF. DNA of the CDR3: TGTGCCAGTAGTAAAGGACAGACCTACGAGCAGTACTTC.

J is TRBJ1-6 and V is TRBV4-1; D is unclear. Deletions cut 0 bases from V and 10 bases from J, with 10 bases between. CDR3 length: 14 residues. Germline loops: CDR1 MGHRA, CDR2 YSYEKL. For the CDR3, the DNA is TGCGCCAGCAGCCAAGATGGAGGAGAGTCACCCCTCCACTTT. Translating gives CASSQDGGESPLHF.

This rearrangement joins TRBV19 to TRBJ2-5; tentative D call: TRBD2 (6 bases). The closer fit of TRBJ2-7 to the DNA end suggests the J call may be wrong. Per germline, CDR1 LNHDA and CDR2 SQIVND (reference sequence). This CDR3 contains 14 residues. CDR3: CASSIQGGSYEQYF. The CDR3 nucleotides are TGTGCCAGTAGTATTCAGGGAGGCTCCTACGAGCAGTACTTC.

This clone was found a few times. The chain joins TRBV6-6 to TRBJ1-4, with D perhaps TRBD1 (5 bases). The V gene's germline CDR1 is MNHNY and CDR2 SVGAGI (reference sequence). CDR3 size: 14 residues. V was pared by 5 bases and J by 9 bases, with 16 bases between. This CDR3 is CASSPRGQEQKLFF. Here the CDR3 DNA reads TGTGCCAGCAGTCCCCGGGGCCAGGAGCAAAAACTGTTTTTT.

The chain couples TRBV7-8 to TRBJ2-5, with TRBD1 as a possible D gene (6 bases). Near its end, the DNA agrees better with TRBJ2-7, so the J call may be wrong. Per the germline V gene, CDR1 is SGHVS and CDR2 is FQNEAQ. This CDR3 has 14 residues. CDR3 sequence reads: CASSHPGDQYEQYF. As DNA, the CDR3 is TGTGCCAGCAGCCACCCAGGGGACCAGTACGAGCAGTACTTC.

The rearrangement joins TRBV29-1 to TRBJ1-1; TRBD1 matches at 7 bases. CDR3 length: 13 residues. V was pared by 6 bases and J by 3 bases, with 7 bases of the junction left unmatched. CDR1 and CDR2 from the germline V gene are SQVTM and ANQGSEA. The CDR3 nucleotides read TGCAGCGTGACAGGGTCGGGGGACACTGAAGCTTTCTTT. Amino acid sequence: CSVTGSGDTEAFF.

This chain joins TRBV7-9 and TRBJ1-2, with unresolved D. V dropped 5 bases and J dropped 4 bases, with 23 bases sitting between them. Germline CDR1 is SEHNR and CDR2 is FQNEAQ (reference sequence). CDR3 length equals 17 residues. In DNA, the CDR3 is TGTGCCAGCAGCCCCATTTTCCTAATTGACACGACCTATGGCTACACCTTC. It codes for CASSPIFLIDTTYGYTF.

The CDR3 reads CASSQEVGAKTF. As DNA, the CDR3 is TGCGCCAGCAGCCAAGAAGTAGGGGCAAAGACCTTC. The chain has TRBV4-1 and TRBJ1-2, with D possibly being TRBD1 (5 bases). CDR3 size: 12 residues. Trimming removed 0 bases at V and 14 bases at J, with 13 bases between. The germline V gene encodes CDR1 MGHRA and CDR2 YSYEKL.

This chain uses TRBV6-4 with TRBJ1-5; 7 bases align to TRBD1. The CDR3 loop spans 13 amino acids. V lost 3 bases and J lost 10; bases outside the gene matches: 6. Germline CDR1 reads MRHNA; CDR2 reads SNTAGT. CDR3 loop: CASSDIGGEPQHF. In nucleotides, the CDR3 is TGTGCCAGCAGTGATATAGGGGGCGAACCCCAGCATTTT.

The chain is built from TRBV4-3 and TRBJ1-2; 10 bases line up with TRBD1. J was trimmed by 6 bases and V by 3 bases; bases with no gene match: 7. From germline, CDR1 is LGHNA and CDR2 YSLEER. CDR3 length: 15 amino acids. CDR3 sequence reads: CASSQGDRGFDGYTF. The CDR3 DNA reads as TGCGCCAGCAGCCAGGGGGACAGGGGATTTGATGGCTACACCTTC.

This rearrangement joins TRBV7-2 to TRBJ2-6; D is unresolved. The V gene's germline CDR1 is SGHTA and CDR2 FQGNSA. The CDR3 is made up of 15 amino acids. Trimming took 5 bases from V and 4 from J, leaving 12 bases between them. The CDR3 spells CASSENIGGANVLTF. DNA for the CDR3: TGTGCCAGCAGCGAGAACATTGGGGGGGCCAACGTCCTGACTTTC.

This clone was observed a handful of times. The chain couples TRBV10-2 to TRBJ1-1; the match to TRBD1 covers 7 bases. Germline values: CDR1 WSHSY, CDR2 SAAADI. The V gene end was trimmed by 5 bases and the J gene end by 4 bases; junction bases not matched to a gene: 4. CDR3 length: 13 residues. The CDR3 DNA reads TGCGCCAGCAGTCCCGGGACAGTCACTGAAGCTTTCTTT. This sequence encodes CASSPGTVTEAFF.

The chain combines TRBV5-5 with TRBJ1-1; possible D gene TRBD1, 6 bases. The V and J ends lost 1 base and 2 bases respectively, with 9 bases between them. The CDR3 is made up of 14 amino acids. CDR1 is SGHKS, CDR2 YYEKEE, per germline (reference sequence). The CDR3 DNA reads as TGTGCCAGCAGCTTGCGAGGGGGTAACACTGAAGCTTTCTTT. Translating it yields CASSLRGGNTEAFF.

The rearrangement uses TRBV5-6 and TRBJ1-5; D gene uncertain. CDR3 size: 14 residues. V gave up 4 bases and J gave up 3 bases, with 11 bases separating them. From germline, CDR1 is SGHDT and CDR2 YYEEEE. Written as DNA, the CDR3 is TGTGCCAGCAGCCCTGGAGCCTTCAATCAGCCCCAGCATTTT. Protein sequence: CASSPGAFNQPQHF.

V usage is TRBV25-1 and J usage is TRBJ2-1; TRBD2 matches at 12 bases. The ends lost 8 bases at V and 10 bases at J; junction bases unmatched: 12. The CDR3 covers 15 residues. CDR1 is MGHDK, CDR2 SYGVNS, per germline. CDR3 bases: TGTGCCAGCGCGAGGACTAGCGGGATAGGTACGGAGCAGTTCTTC. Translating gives CASARTSGIGTEQFF.

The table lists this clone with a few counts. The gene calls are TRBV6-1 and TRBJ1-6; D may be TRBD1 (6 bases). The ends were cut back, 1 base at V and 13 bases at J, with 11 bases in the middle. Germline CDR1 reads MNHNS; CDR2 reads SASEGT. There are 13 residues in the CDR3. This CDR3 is CASSEGTGMPLHF. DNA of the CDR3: TGTGCCAGCAGTGAAGGAACAGGGATGCCCCTCCACTTT.

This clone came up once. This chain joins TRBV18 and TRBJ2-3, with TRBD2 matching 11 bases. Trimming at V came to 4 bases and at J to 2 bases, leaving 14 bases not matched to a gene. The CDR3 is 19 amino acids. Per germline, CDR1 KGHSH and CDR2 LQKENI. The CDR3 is CASSQTRSPGLAVTDTQYF. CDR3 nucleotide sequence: TGTGCCAGCTCACAAACCCGCTCACCGGGACTAGCGGTCACAGATACGCAGTATTTT.

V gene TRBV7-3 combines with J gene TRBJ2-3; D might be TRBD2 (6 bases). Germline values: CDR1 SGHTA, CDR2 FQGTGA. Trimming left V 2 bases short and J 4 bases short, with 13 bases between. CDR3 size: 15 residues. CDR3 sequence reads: CASSLALASSDTQYF. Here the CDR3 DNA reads TGTGCCAGCAGCTTAGCTCTAGCGTCCTCAGATACGCAGTATTTT.

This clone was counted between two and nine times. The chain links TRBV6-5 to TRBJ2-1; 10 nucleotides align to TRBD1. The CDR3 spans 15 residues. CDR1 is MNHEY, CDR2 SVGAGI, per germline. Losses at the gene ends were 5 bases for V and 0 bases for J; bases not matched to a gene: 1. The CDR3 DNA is TGTGCCAGCAGTCGGGACAGGGGCTCCTACAATGAGCAGTTCTTC. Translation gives CASSRDRGSYNEQFF.

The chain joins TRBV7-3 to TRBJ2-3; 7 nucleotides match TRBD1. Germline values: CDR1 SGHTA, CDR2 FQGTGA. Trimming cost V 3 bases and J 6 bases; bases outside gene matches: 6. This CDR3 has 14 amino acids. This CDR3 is CASSLRGQEDTQYF. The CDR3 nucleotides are TGTGCCAGCAGCTTGAGGGGGCAGGAGGATACGCAGTATTTT.

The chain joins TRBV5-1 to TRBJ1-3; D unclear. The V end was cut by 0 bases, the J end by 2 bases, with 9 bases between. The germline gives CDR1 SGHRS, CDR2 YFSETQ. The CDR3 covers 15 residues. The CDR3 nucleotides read TGCGCCAGCAGCTTGGATTTGGGCGCTGGAAACACCATATATTTT. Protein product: CASSLDLGAGNTIYF.